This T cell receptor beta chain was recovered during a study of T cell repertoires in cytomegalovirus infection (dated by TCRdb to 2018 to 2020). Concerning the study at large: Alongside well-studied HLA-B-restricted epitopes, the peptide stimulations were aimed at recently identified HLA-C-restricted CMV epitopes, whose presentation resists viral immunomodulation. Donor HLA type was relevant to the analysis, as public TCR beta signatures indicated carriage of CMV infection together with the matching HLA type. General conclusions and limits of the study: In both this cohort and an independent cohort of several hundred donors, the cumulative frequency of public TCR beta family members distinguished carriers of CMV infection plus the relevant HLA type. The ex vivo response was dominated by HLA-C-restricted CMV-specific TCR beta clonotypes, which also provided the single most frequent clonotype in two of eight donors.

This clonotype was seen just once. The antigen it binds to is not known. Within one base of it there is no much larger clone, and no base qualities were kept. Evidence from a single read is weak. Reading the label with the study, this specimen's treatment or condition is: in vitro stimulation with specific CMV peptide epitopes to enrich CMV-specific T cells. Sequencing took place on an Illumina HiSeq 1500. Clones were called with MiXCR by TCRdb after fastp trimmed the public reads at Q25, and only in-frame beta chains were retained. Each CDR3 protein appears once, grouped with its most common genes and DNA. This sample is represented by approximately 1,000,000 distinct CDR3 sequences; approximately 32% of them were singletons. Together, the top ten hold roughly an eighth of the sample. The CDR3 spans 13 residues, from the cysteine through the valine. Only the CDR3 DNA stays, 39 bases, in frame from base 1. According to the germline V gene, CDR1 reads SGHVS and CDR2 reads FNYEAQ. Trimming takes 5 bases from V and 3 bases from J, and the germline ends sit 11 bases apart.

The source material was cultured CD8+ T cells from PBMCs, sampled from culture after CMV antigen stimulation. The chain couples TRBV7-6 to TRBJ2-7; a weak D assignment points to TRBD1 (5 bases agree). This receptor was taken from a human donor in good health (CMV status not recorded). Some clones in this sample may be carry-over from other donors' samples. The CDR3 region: CASSTQGGYEQYV. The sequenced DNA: TGTGCCAGCAGCACTCAGGGCGGCTACGAGCAGTACGTC.